This is a list of T cell receptor beta chains from one sample in a study of OX40 agonist ivuxolimab in advanced cancers. TCRdb's table, derived via immunoSEQ multiplex PCR, lists solely in-frame clones and lacks some. The data hold about 58,000 clones, with about nine tenths observed a single time. The sample was CD4+ or CD8+ T cells sorted from blood, taken in a trial of the OX40 agonist ivuxolimab. The source of these receptors is an adult with an advanced solid tumor such as melanoma, head and neck, liver or kidney cancer. The CDR3 runs from the conserved cysteine through the conserved F or W. The D gene is left open where the match is weak. Only part of the rows carry a size: once, few, many, or a class if the clone is expanded.

J gene | D gene | V gene | clone size | CDR3 protein | CDR3 DNA
TRBJ2-7 | NA | TRBV5-3 | NA | CASSFFVRHYEQYF | TGTGCCAGCAGCTTTTTTGTCAGGCACTACGAGCAGTACTTC
TRBJ2-7 | NA | TRBV20-1 | NA | CSAAGNEQYF | TGCAGTGCGGCAGGGAACGAGCAGTACTTC
TRBJ2-3 | NA | TRBV7-3 | once | CASSFGGPPDTQYF | TGTGCCAGCAGCTTTGGGGGTCCCCCAGATACGCAGTATTTT
TRBJ2-7 | TRBD2 | TRBV4-2 | NA | CASSQELAGESYEQYF | TGTGCCAGCAGCCAAGAACTAGCGGGAGAGTCCTACGAGCAGTACTTC
TRBJ2-7 | TRBD2 | TRBV7-2 | once | CASSLGEGIYEQYF | TGTGCCAGCAGCTTAGGGGAGGGTATTTACGAGCAGTACTTC
TRBJ1-6 | NA | TRBV6-5 | NA | CASCPDSNSPLHF | TGTGCCAGCTGCCCGGACAGTAATTCACCCCTCCACTTT
TRBJ1-2 | NA | TRBV6-6 | NA | CASSYLDRNYGYTF | TGTGCCAGCAGTTATCTGGACAGAAACTATGGCTACACCTTC
TRBJ2-3 | NA | TRBV28 | NA | CASSWFGTSTDTQYF | TGTGCCAGCAGTTGGTTCGGGACTAGCACAGATACGCAGTATTTT
TRBJ1-5 | NA | TRBV7-2 | NA | CASSLSYSNQPQHF | TGTGCCAGCAGCTTATCTTATAGCAATCAGCCCCAGCATTTT
TRBJ2-7 | NA | TRBV11-1 | NA | CASSLGVVGYEQYF | TGTGCCAGCAGCCTAGGAGTAGTTGGCTACGAGCAGTACTTC
TRBJ2-3 | NA | TRBV6-4 | NA | CASSDSWATDTQYF | TGTGCCAGCAGTGACTCATGGGCTACAGATACGCAGTATTTT
TRBJ2-7 | NA | TRBV4-3 | NA | CASSQEMSSPYEQYF | TGCGCCAGCAGCCAAGAGATGAGCAGCCCCTACGAGCAGTACTTC
TRBJ2-3 | TRBD2 | TRBV30 | NA | CAWTSGSTDTQYF | TGTGCCTGGACTAGCGGAAGCACAGATACGCAGTATTTT
TRBJ2-7 | TRBD2 | TRBV15 | NA | CATSTTNPGLAWGEQYF | TGTGCCACCAGCACCACAAATCCAGGACTAGCATGGGGCGAGCAGTACTTC
TRBJ2-7 | NA | TRBV14 | NA | CASSQGQVFEQYF | TGTGCCAGCAGCCAAGGTCAGGTCTTCGAGCAGTACTTC
TRBJ1-1 | NA | TRBV28 | NA | CASSFWAGNTEAFF | TGTGCCAGCAGTTTTTGGGCAGGGAACACTGAAGCTTTCTTT
TRBJ2-7 | TRBD2 | TRBV28 | NA | CASSFPRTSGPGQYF | TGTGCCAGCAGTTTCCCAAGGACTAGCGGCCCGGGGCAGTACTTC
TRBJ2-3 | NA | TRBV4-3 | NA | CASSQDGLGSTDTQYF | TGCGCCAGCAGCCAAGATGGGCTAGGTAGCACAGATACGCAGTATTTT
TRBJ2-7 | NA | TRBV27 | NA | CASSLSGPSYEQYF | TGTGCCAGCAGTTTATCCGGCCCCTCCTACGAGCAGTACTTC
TRBJ2-1 | NA | TRBV18 | NA | CASSLRVQGPYNEQFF | TGTGCCAGCTCACTGAGGGTGCAGGGCCCCTACAATGAGCAGTTCTTC
TRBJ2-7 | NA | TRBV12-2 | NA | CASRFPRTGGVCEQYF | TGTGCAAGTCGCTTCCCCCGGACAGGGGGTGTCTGCGAGCAGTACTTC
TRBJ2-2 | NA | TRBV25-1 | once | CASSEPPRTDVVTGELFF | TGTGCCAGCAGTGAACCTCCTCGGACAGACGTGGTCACCGGGGAGCTGTTTTTT
TRBJ2-3 | TRBD2 | TRBV7-9 | NA | CASSQTSGRTDTQYF | TGTGCCAGCAGCCAGACTAGCGGGAGGACAGATACGCAGTATTTT
TRBJ2-5 | NA | TRBV19 | NA | CASSIWDGQETQYF | TGTGCCAGTAGTATCTGGGACGGACAAGAGACCCAGTACTTC
TRBJ2-3 | TRBD2 | TRBV6-5 | NA | CASSERETDTQYF | TGTGCCAGCAGTGAGCGGGAGACAGATACGCAGTATTTT
TRBJ2-1 | NA | TRBV1 | NA | CTSSPTRSAYNEQFF | TGCACCAGCAGCCCAACCAGGTCGGCCTACAATGAGCAGTTCTTC
TRBJ1-3 | NA | TRBV25-1 | NA | CASFGGTIYF | TGTGCCAGTTTTGGCGGCACCATATATTTT
TRBJ2-7 | NA | TRBV7-3 | once | CASSRDAGSYEQYF | TGTGCCAGCAGCCGAGACGCAGGGAGTTACGAGCAGTACTTC
TRBJ2-3 | NA | TRBV15 | NA | CATSYLVRGTDTQYF | TGTGCCACCAGCTACCTCGTGAGGGGAACAGATACGCAGTATTTT
TRBJ1-4 | TRBD1 | TRBV7-6 | NA | CASSLRGLDEKLFF | TGTGCCAGCAGCCTCAGGGGGCTAGATGAAAAACTGTTTTTT
TRBJ2-4 | NA | TRBV7-9 | NA | CASSLAVDSAKNIQYF | TGTGCCAGCAGCTTAGCGGTTGACTCAGCCAAAAACATTCAGTACTTC
TRBJ2-1 | TRBD1 | TRBV6-1 | NA | CASSPGGQGQFF | TGTGCCAGCAGTCCTGGAGGACAGGGGCAGTTCTTC
TRBJ2-1 | TRBD2 | TRBV28 | NA | CASSFISGRANEQFF | TGTGCCAGCAGTTTTATTAGCGGGAGAGCCAATGAGCAGTTCTTC
TRBJ1-1 | NA | TRBV7-9 | NA | CASSPSGTEAFF | TGTGCCAGCAGCCCTTCGGGTACTGAAGCTTTCTTT
TRBJ2-7 | TRBD1 | TRBV4-1 | once | CASSHVDRGAYEQYF | TGCGCCAGCAGCCATGTCGACAGGGGGGCTTACGAGCAGTACTTC
TRBJ1-6 | TRBD1 | TRBV5-4 | NA | CASSPGTGLPPLHF | TGTGCCAGCAGCCCAGGGACAGGGCTCCCACCCCTCCACTTT
TRBJ2-3 | TRBD2 | TRBV19 | NA | CASSLGLAGTDTQYF | TGTGCCAGTAGTCTGGGACTAGCTGGTACAGATACGCAGTATTTT
TRBJ2-1 | TRBD2 | TRBV19 | NA | CASSRGGYNEQFF | TGTGCCAGTAGTCGGGGGGGATACAATGAGCAGTTCTTC
TRBJ1-2 | TRBD1 | TRBV6-5 | once | CASSTDRGYGYTF | TGTGCCAGCAGTACGGACAGGGGATACGGCTACACCTTC
TRBJ1-5 | NA | TRBV28 | once | CASSWGGVGQPQHF | TGTGCCAGCTCATGGGGAGGGGTAGGGCAGCCCCAGCATTTT
TRBJ2-7 | NA | TRBV19 | few | CASKGRGPYEQYF | TGTGCCAGTAAGGGCAGGGGCCCCTACGAGCAGTACTTC
TRBJ2-2 | NA | TRBV6-5 | NA | CASSSWIGANTGELFF | TGTGCCAGCAGTTCCTGGATTGGGGCTAACACCGGGGAGCTGTTTTTT
TRBJ1-4 | TRBD1 | TRBV5-1 | NA | CASSYRTGGLSANEKLFF | TGCGCCAGCAGCTACCGGACAGGGGGTTTATCGGCTAATGAAAAACTGTTTTTT
TRBJ2-4 | NA | TRBV5-5 | NA | CASSLAPPGQHPNIQYF | TGTGCCAGCAGCTTGGCCCCACCGGGCCAGCACCCGAACATTCAGTACTTC